Presented here are 17 T cell receptor beta chains from one specimen sequenced in a study of long-term antiretroviral therapy in people with HIV. Runs used v3.0 of the immunoSEQ assay and were done at survey level. Some clones are missing from TCRdb's copy, which holds only in-frame ones; the method was immunoSEQ multiplex PCR. The repertoire has some 21,000 clones, over 75% of them found once; the top ten carry 5%. The source material was unsorted PBMCs, sampled 0.3 years after starting antiretroviral therapy. Receptor source: a man aged 50 to 59 with HIV.

This chain links TRBV7-9 with TRBJ2-1; D gene uncertain. V was clipped by 1 base and J by 1 base, with 2 bases between them. Germline CDR1 SEHNR, CDR2 FQNEAQ (reference sequence). The CDR3 length is 13 residues. CDR3 nucleotide sequence: TGTGCCAGCAGCTTAGGGTCCTACAATGAGCAGTTCTTC. Its translation is CASSLGSYNEQFF. The full variable domain, rest sourced from reference TRBV7-9 and TRBJ2-1, is DTGVSQNPRHKITKRGQNVTFRCDPISEHNRLYWYRQTLGQGPEFLTYFQNEAQLEKSRLLSDRFSAERPKGSFSTLEIQRTEQGDSAMYLCASSLGSYNEQFFGPGTRLTVL.

This chain uses TRBV18 with TRBJ2-3; 12 nucleotides align to TRBD2. Germline trimming cut 6 bases from V and 5 bases from J; bases unmatched to any gene: 9. This CDR3 contains 16 residues. Germline V lookup: CDR1 KGHSH, CDR2 LQKENI. The CDR3 here is CASSRQLAGGGDTQYF. CDR3 nucleotides: TGTGCCAGCTCGCGCCAACTAGCGGGGGGAGGAGATACGCAGTATTTT.

The V call is TRBV19, the J call TRBJ2-6, with D possibly being TRBD1 (5 bases). In germline, CDR1 is LNHDA, CDR2 SQIVND (reference sequence). The CDR3 extends over 16 amino acids. The V end was cut by 1 base, the J end by 0 bases, with 7 bases between. The CDR3 DNA is TGTGCCAGTAGTATAGCAGGGATCTCTGGGGCCAACGTCCTGACTTTC. Translation gives CASSIAGISGANVLTF.

The gene calls are TRBV7-2 and TRBJ2-1; no definite D call. Germline-derived CDR1 and CDR2 are SGHTA and FQGNSA. The CDR3 consists of 14 residues. V lost 2 bases to trimming and J lost 3 bases, with 8 bases between them. The CDR3 is CASSLMPNYNEQFF. The CDR3, as DNA: TGTGCCAGCAGCTTAATGCCCAACTACAATGAGCAGTTCTTC.

The chain uses TRBV6-1 and TRBJ1-4; maybe TRBD1 (5 bases). CDR1 is MNHNS and CDR2 is SASEGT in the germline V gene. V was clipped by 0 bases and J by 4 bases, with 12 bases between them. This CDR3 has 16 amino acids. The chain's CDR3 is CASSEAGRDGNEKLFF. The CDR3 bases are TGTGCCAGCAGTGAAGCCGGCAGGGACGGTAATGAAAAACTGTTTTTT.

This clone has more than one count but fewer than ten. The chain combines TRBV2 with TRBJ1-2; D is possibly TRBD1 (5 bases). The ends were cut back, 4 bases at V and 4 bases at J, with 7 bases in the middle. The CDR3 contains 12 residues. CDR1 and CDR2 (germline): SNHLY, FYNNEI. Written as DNA, the CDR3 is TGTGCCAGCAGTGTGGGGGGCTATGGCTACACCTTC. Translation gives CASSVGGYGYTF.

The chain employs TRBV27 and TRBJ2-7, with D maybe TRBD1 (6 bases). Germline values: CDR1 MNHEY, CDR2 SMNVEV (reference sequence). The V end was cut by 6 bases, the J end by 4 bases, with 22 bases between. The CDR3 runs to 16 residues. CDR3 nucleotide sequence: TGTGCCAGCAGCCCTCAGGGGTGGGCGGCCTCTTACGAGCAGTACTTC. It yields the protein CASSPQGWAASYEQYF.

The chain recombines TRBV7-9 with TRBJ1-4; 7 bases are shared with TRBD1. Germline-derived CDR1 and CDR2 are SEHNR and FQNEAQ (reference sequence). This CDR3 is built from 14 residues. V shed 3 bases, J shed 6 bases, and the junction held 4 bases outside the gene matches. The CDR3 nucleotides are TGTGCCAGCAGCTTCGGGACAGCGGATGAAAAACTGTTTTTT. Protein product: CASSFGTADEKLFF.

This clone appeared a few times. The chain carries TRBV11-2 and TRBJ1-5; 7 bases agree with TRBD1. With V trimmed by 5 bases and J by 5 bases, 3 bases remained unmatched. Looked up from germline, CDR1 is SGHAT and CDR2 is FQNNGV. The CDR3 is made up of 13 amino acids. The CDR3 sequence is CASSGQGDQPQHF. The CDR3 DNA reads TGTGCCAGCAGCGGGCAGGGGGATCAGCCCCAGCATTTT. The whole variable domain, filled in from reference TRBV11-2 and TRBJ1-5, reads EAGVAQSPRYKIIEKRQSVAFWCNPISGHATLYWYQQILGQGPKLLIQFQNNGVVDDSQLPKDRFSAERLKGVDSTLKIQPAKLEDSAVYLCASSGQGDQPQHFGDGTRLSIL.

J is TRBJ2-3 and V is TRBV6-4; D perhaps matches TRBD2 (6 bases). Germline assignment: CDR1 MRHNA and CDR2 SNTAGT. Trimming took 4 bases from V and 4 from J, leaving 12 bases between them. The CDR3 has 14 amino acids. Here the CDR3 DNA reads TGTGCCAGCAGTGTTGGCGGGGTCGCAGATACGCAGTATTTT. Its translation: CASSVGGVADTQYF.

The chain carries TRBV5-4 and TRBJ1-2, with a possible D match to TRBD1 (5 bases). Trimming removed 1 base at V and 1 base at J, with 14 bases between. The germline V gene has CDR1 SGHNT and CDR2 YYREEE (reference sequence). The CDR3 contains 16 residues. DNA for the CDR3: TGTGCCAGCAGCTTGTGGGGGGACTACCTTAACTATGGCTACACCTTC. It encodes CASSLWGDYLNYGYTF. Supplemented by reference TRBV5-4 and TRBJ1-2, the full variable domain reads ETGVTQSPTHLIKTRGQQVTLRCSSQSGHNTVSWYQQALGQGPQFIFQYYREEENGRGNFPPRFSGLQFPNYSSELNVNALELDDSALYLCASSLWGDYLNYGYTFGSGTRLTVV.

This rearrangement joins TRBV27 to TRBJ1-1, with unresolved D. Germline lookup yields CDR1 MNHEY and CDR2 SMNVEV (reference sequence). This CDR3 has 13 residues. Trimming pared 2 bases from V and 10 bases from J, leaving 14 bases between. In DNA, the CDR3 is TGTGCCAGCAGTTTAAAGGGATCCTTCTTAGCTTTCTTT. Amino acid sequence: CASSLKGSFLAFF.

This sequence joins TRBV5-1 and TRBJ2-3, with 12 nucleotides matching TRBD2. This CDR3 is 17 amino acids long. Germline V gene sequence: CDR1 SGHRS, CDR2 YFSETQ. With V trimmed by 0 bases and J by 0 bases, 2 bases remained unmatched. DNA of the CDR3: TGCGCCAGCAGCTTGGAGGGACTAGCGGGTAGCACAGATACGCAGTATTTT. It specifies CASSLEGLAGSTDTQYF.

V gene TRBV28 combines with J gene TRBJ2-7, with TRBD2 matching over 12 bases. Germline trimming cut 5 bases from V and 7 bases from J; bases unmatched to any gene: 12. This CDR3 has 16 amino acids. In germline, CDR1 is MDHEN, CDR2 SYDVKM. In nucleotides, the CDR3 is TGTGCCAGCAGTACACCGGCTAGCGGGAGGGCCCGTGAGCAGTACTTC. Residues: CASSTPASGRAREQYF.

The V and J genes are TRBV2 and TRBJ2-5, with D unresolved. The V gene's germline CDR1 is SNHLY and CDR2 FYNNEI. The CDR3 runs 14 residues. Trimming stripped 2 bases from V and 1 base from J, with 8 bases between. As DNA, the CDR3 is TGTGCCAGCAGTGAACAGACTTCCCAAGAGACCCAGTACTTC. Translating it yields CASSEQTSQETQYF.

The chain joins TRBV4-3 to TRBJ1-1; 7 bases are shared with TRBD1. Germline loops: CDR1 LGHNA, CDR2 YSLEER. V shed 0 bases, J shed 5 bases, and the junction held 9 bases outside the gene matches. CDR3 length equals 16 residues. The CDR3 bases are TGCGCCAGCAGCCAAGATCTAGGAGGGGGCGCGACTGAAGCTTTCTTT. Its protein is CASSQDLGGGATEAFF.

The chain is built from TRBV5-6 and TRBJ1-1; D unclear. The V gene's germline CDR1 is SGHDT and CDR2 YYEEEE. There are 13 residues in the CDR3. V was clipped by 3 bases and J by 0 bases, with 6 bases between them. CDR3 DNA: TGTGCCAGCAGCTCGGGTTTGAACACTGAAGCTTTCTTT. This codes for CASSSGLNTEAFF.